This record concerns one T cell receptor beta chain sequence. Its specificity is unknown. Primers used in a second PCR of roughly 6 to 11 cycles were a sample-barcoded 5' primer and a J-beta primer mix. Each CDR3 protein gets one entry after TCRdb re-called the 5' RACE reads with MiXCR. The top ten hold less than 20% of the sample, which has hundreds of thousands of distinct CDR3 sequences, roughly 30% seen once. The V segment lost 0 bases and the J segment 0 bases; nucleotides outside the gene matches: 5. This CDR3 spans 17 amino acids. This specimen comes from a study of blood T cells in healthy people across ages. Study-wide findings and caveats: In these data, TCR beta diversity tracked strongly with naive T cell percentage. Donors of long life had a larger count of naive CD4+ cells and greater diversity than aged donors.

Each donor's blood draw was ten milliliters of peripheral blood. Sequencing was performed on blood. The TCR comes from a woman at least 80 years old in good health. The rearrangement joins TRBV23-1 to TRBJ2-3; TRBD1 agrees at 8 bases. TRBV23-1 is marked as an open reading frame, function uncertain. CDR3 in amino acids: CASSQSPHRGSTDTQYF. The CDR3 coding sequence is TGCGCCAGCAGTCAATCTCCCCACAGGGGGAGCACAGATACGCAGTATTTT.